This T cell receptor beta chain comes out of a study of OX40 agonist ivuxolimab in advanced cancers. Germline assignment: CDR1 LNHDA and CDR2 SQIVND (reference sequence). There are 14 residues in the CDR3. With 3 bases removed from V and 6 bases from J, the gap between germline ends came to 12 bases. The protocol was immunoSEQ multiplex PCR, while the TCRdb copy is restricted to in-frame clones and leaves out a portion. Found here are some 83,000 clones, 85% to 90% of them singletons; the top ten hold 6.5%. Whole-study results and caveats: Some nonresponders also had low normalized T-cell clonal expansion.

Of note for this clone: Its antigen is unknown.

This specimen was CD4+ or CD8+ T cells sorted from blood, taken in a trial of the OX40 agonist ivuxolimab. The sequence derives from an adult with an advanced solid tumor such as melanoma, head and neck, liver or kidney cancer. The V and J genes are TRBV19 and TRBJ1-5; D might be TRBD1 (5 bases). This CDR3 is CASSMQGVAQPQHF. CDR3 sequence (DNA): TGTGCCAGTAGTATGCAGGGTGTAGCTCAGCCCCAGCATTTT.